One and the same sample provided the 32 T cell receptor beta chains below, sequenced in a study of cytomegalovirus exposure and HLA in healthy donors. The study ran its PCR with 60 Vbeta and 13 Jbeta primers. Libraries were prepared by immunoSEQ multiplex PCR; TCRdb keeps only in-frame clonotypes and omits some of them. The sample includes approximately 190,000 clones, approximately 80% of them seen just once. The source material was PBMCs. These receptors came from a woman aged 25-40 years in good health and CMV-seronegative.

The J gene is TRBJ1-6, the V gene TRBV27, with D uncertain. Per the germline V gene, CDR1 is MNHEY and CDR2 is SMNVEV (reference sequence). CDR3 size: 13 residues. Trimming left V 7 bases short and J 10 bases short, with 14 bases between. The CDR3: CASTDGIGSPLHF. The CDR3 DNA reads as TGTGCCAGCACGGACGGGATAGGGTCACCCCTCCACTTT.

This chain joins TRBV9 and TRBJ1-3; 9 nucleotides align to TRBD1. Germline CDR1 reads SGDLS; CDR2 reads YYNGEE. The CDR3 extends over 16 amino acids. Germline trimming cut 3 bases from V and 4 bases from J; bases unmatched to any gene: 8. CDR3: CASSAEQGAGGNTIYF. For the CDR3, the DNA is TGTGCCAGCAGCGCGGAACAGGGGGCAGGAGGAAACACCATATATTTT.

The chain carries TRBV19 and TRBJ1-1; 10 nucleotides line up with TRBD1. The trim removed 3 bases at V and 5 bases at J, leaving 6 bases unmatched. CDR1 is LNHDA and CDR2 is SQIVND in the germline V gene (reference sequence). The CDR3 extends over 15 amino acids. The CDR3 nucleotides are TGTGCCAGTAGTATTTACGGGACAGGGGAAACTGAAGCTTTCTTT. Encoded protein: CASSIYGTGETEAFF.

The CDR3 protein is CASSPLGTAMDNSPLHF. The CDR3 coding sequence is TGTGCCAGCAGCCCCCTGGGGACAGCTATGGATAATTCACCCCTCCACTTT. V and J are TRBV7-3 and TRBJ1-6; 7 bases are shared with TRBD1. V was clipped by 5 bases and J by 5 bases; unmatched bases: 12. The CDR3 runs to 17 residues. Germline V gene data show CDR1 as SGHTA and CDR2 as FQGTGA.

The chain links TRBV6-1 to TRBJ1-2, with D possibly being TRBD1 (5 bases). V was trimmed by 1 base and J by 6 bases, leaving 12 bases between them. Germline V CDR1 and CDR2: MNHNS, SASEGT. The CDR3 loop spans 14 amino acids. Here the CDR3 reads CASSEVSRVHGYTF. In DNA form, the CDR3 reads TGTGCCAGCAGTGAAGTAAGCAGGGTACATGGCTACACCTTC.

V gene TRBV2 combines with J gene TRBJ1-1; TRBD1 is a possible D gene (5 bases). CDR3 size: 13 residues. V was trimmed by 5 bases and J by 3 bases, leaving 10 bases between them. Germline CDR1 is SNHLY and CDR2 is FYNNEI. This CDR3 reads CASSSDSHTEAFF. As DNA, the CDR3 is TGTGCCAGCAGTTCTGACAGCCACACTGAAGCTTTCTTT. Together with reference TRBV2 and TRBJ1-1, the CDR3 gives the full variable domain: EPEVTQTPSHQVTQMGQEVILRCVPISNHLYFYWYRQILGQKVEFLVSFYNNEISEKSEIFDDQFSVERPDGSNFTLKIRSTKLEDSAMYFCASSSDSHTEAFFGQGTRLTVV.

The chain employs TRBV5-1 and TRBJ2-7; TRBD2 matches at 9 bases. The germline V gene encodes CDR1 SGHRS and CDR2 YFSETQ. V gave up 6 bases and J gave up 1 base; unmatched junction bases: 5. The CDR3 spans 14 residues. This CDR3 is CASKVTSGSYEQYF. The CDR3 region has the DNA TGCGCCAGCAAGGTGACTAGCGGATCCTACGAGCAGTACTTC.

This sequence joins TRBV5-1 and TRBJ2-5, with 8 nucleotides matching TRBD2. In germline, CDR1 is SGHRS, CDR2 YFSETQ. The CDR3 has 16 amino acids. After removal of 0 bases from V and 4 bases from J, the junction contained 8 bases not matched to a gene. CDR3 DNA sequence: TGCGCCAGCAGCTTGGAGGTCGGGGGGGCCGGAGAGACCCAGTACTTC. As protein: CASSLEVGGAGETQYF.

The chain employs TRBV5-1 and TRBJ2-3, with 7 bases lining up with TRBD2. CDR3 size: 16 residues. The germline gives CDR1 SGHRS, CDR2 YFSETQ. The V segment lost 0 bases and the J segment 1 base; nucleotides outside the gene matches: 5. The CDR3 loop reads CASSLEGRVGTDTQYF. The CDR3, as DNA: TGCGCCAGCAGCTTGGAAGGGAGGGTCGGCACAGATACGCAGTATTTT.

The rearrangement links TRBV5-4 to TRBJ2-7; TRBD2 might be the D (5 bases). The CDR3 covers 14 residues. Trimming shortened V by 5 bases and J by 2 bases, and 14 bases separated the two germline ends. The germline CDR1 and CDR2 sequences are SGHNT and YYREEE (reference sequence). The CDR3 loop reads CASSSRDTPYEQYF. The CDR3 region has the DNA TGTGCCAGCAGTTCGAGGGATACCCCCTACGAGCAGTACTTC.

This clone was recorded a few times. V is TRBV19 and J is TRBJ2-7; D call uncertain. This CDR3 region has 14 residues. The ends were cut back, 10 bases at V and 1 base at J, with 17 bases in the middle. Germline V gives CDR1 LNHDA, CDR2 SQIVND (reference sequence). The CDR3 reads CATSFSGRSYEQYF. CDR3 bases: TGTGCCACATCGTTCTCAGGCAGATCCTACGAGCAGTACTTC.

The rearrangement joins TRBV11-2 to TRBJ2-7; TRBD2 matches at 9 bases. The V and J ends lost 3 bases and 2 bases, in that order; junction bases with no gene match: 5. The CDR3 covers 15 residues. Germline CDR1 reads SGHAT; CDR2 reads FQNNGV. For the CDR3, the DNA is TGTGCCAGCAGCTTCGAAAGCGGGAGGACCTACGAGCAGTACTTC. This encodes CASSFESGRTYEQYF.

The chain combines TRBV6-1 with TRBJ2-3, with 12 bases aligning to TRBD1. Looked up from germline, CDR1 is MNHNS and CDR2 is SASEGT. The V gene end was trimmed by 4 bases and the J gene end by 2 bases; junction bases not matched to a gene: 13. There are 19 residues in the CDR3. CDR3 sequence reads: CASSAWDRGRFPYTDTQYF. As DNA, the CDR3 is TGTGCCAGCAGTGCCTGGGACAGGGGGCGATTCCCCTACACAGATACGCAGTATTTT.

This clone was seen once. The chain links TRBV2 to TRBJ2-5, with TRBD1 as a possible D gene (6 bases). Judging by the DNA end, TRBJ2-7 fits better; the J call may be wrong. The CDR3 covers 14 residues. Germline V gives CDR1 SNHLY, CDR2 FYNNEI. The CDR3: CASSTWTEAYEQYF. The CDR3 region has the DNA TGTGCCAGCAGTACTTGGACAGAAGCCTACGAGCAGTACTTC.

The CDR3 DNA sequence: TGTGCCAGCAGTGAATTACAGAAGCAAGAGACCCAGTACTTC. It translates to CASSELQKQETQYF. The V call is TRBV2, the J call TRBJ2-5; D call uncertain. CDR3 length: 14 residues. The V and J ends lost 2 bases and 2 bases respectively, with 9 bases between them. Germline CDR1 and CDR2: SNHLY and FYNNEI.

This clone has just a few counts. The chain combines TRBV4-3 with TRBJ2-3; tentative D call: TRBD1 (5 bases). The CDR3 runs 12 residues. Germline lookup yields CDR1 LGHNA and CDR2 YSLEER. V lost 5 bases, J lost 6 bases, and 9 bases lay in between. DNA of the CDR3: TGCGCCAGCAGCTCAGGGAAGGATACGCAGTATTTT. Protein product: CASSSGKDTQYF.

The sample holds one count of this clone. The genes are TRBV29-1 and TRBJ1-2; D uncertain. The CDR3 is made up of 13 amino acids. Germline-derived CDR1 and CDR2 are SQVTM and ANQGSEA. Trimming shortened V by 1 base and J by 4 bases, and 10 bases separated the two germline ends. In DNA, the CDR3 is TGCAGCGTTGAAGGAGGCGGGGTCTATGGCTACACCTTC. It codes for CSVEGGGVYGYTF. Drawing the rest from reference TRBV29-1 and TRBJ1-2, the complete variable domain is SAVISQKPSRDICQRGTSLTIQCQVDSQVTMMFWYRQQPGQSLTLIATANQGSEATYESGFVIDKFPISRPNLTFSTLTVSNMSPEDSSIYLCSVEGGGVYGYTFGSGTRLTVV.

This rearrangement joins TRBV19 to TRBJ2-2; tentatively, D is TRBD1 (6 bases). Germline values: CDR1 LNHDA, CDR2 SQIVND (reference sequence). Trimming removed 0 bases at V and 3 bases at J, with 17 bases between. The CDR3 length is 18 residues. CDR3 sequence (DNA): TGTGCCAGTAGTATAGAAGGAGTGAGGGGGAGTGACACCGGGGAGCTGTTTTTT. Translated, it gives CASSIEGVRGSDTGELFF.

This clone was counted between two and nine times. The chain couples TRBV6-6 to TRBJ1-1; D is unresolved. Trimming removed 2 bases at V and 8 bases at J, with 6 bases between. Germline lookup yields CDR1 MNHNY and CDR2 SVGAGI (reference sequence). This CDR3 has 11 residues. The CDR3 reads CASSYREEAFF. The CDR3 DNA sequence: TGTGCCAGCAGTTACCGGGAGGAAGCTTTCTTT.

The chain uses TRBV29-1 and TRBJ2-5; TRBD1 agrees at 12 bases. CDR3 length equals 13 residues. V lost 7 bases to trimming and J lost 4 bases; unmatched junction nucleotides: 4. The germline V gene encodes CDR1 SQVTM and CDR2 ANQGSEA. The CDR3 nucleotides are TGCAGCGGGGGGACAGGGGGCATAGAGACCCAGTACTTC. It translates to CSGGTGGIETQYF.

The chain couples TRBV5-1 to TRBJ2-5; TRBD2 agrees at 11 bases. The J call may be mistaken, given a closer DNA end match to TRBJ2-7. Per germline, CDR1 SGHRS and CDR2 YFSETQ. CDR3 length: 17 amino acids. CDR3: CASSLAGTSGPSYEQYF. In DNA, the CDR3 is TGCGCCAGCAGCCTGGCCGGGACTAGCGGCCCGTCCTACGAGCAGTACTTC.

V and J are TRBV30 and TRBJ2-1; 14 bases are a match to TRBD2. The germline CDR1 and CDR2 sequences are GTSNPN and SVGIG (reference sequence). V was pared by 0 bases and J by 12 bases, with 7 bases of the junction left unmatched. The CDR3 length is 15 residues. DNA of the CDR3: TGTGCCTGGAGTGTACGACTAGCGGGAGGGCTTGGGCAGTTCTTC. Residues: CAWSVRLAGGLGQFF.

The chain has TRBV29-1 and TRBJ1-1; possibly TRBD1 for D (5 bases). The CDR3 is 10 amino acids. From germline, CDR1 is SQVTM and CDR2 ANQGSEA. The CDR3 coding sequence is TGCCTGGGACGGGGGACTGAAGCTTTCTTT. It encodes CLGRGTEAFF.

The chain is built from TRBV11-1 and TRBJ2-1; 7 nucleotides agree with TRBD2. Looked up from germline, CDR1 is SGHAT and CDR2 is FQDESV (reference sequence). This CDR3 has 16 residues. V was pared by 2 bases and J by 0 bases, with 4 bases of the junction left unmatched. Here the CDR3 DNA reads TGTGCCAGCAGCTTACGAGCGGGGAGCTCCTACAATGAGCAGTTCTTC. This encodes CASSLRAGSSYNEQFF.

The rearrangement links TRBV6-5 to TRBJ1-5; tentative D call: TRBD1 (5 bases). Germline V lookup: CDR1 MNHEY, CDR2 SVGAGI. The CDR3 contains 15 residues. V lost 0 bases and J lost 5, with 11 bases in between. The CDR3 loop reads CASSYSAGMDQPQHF. The CDR3 coding sequence is TGTGCCAGCAGTTACTCGGCAGGGATGGATCAGCCCCAGCATTTT.

The rearrangement uses TRBV7-3 and TRBJ1-2, with D maybe TRBD1 (5 bases). This CDR3 has 14 amino acids. Germline V lookup: CDR1 SGHTA, CDR2 FQGTGA. Between the trimmed V and J ends, which lost 5 bases and 7 bases, there was a span of 17 bases. Here the CDR3 reads CASSQRSGNGGYTF. The CDR3 DNA reads TGTGCCAGCAGCCAAAGGTCAGGGAATGGTGGCTACACCTTC.

The V call is TRBV4-3, the J call TRBJ2-1; weak D call: TRBD2 (5 bases). The germline V and J ends were trimmed by 4 bases and 7 bases, with 17 bases remaining between them. The CDR3 spans 15 residues. Per the germline V gene, CDR1 is LGHNA and CDR2 is YSLEER. The CDR3 DNA follows: TGCGCCAGCAGCCTGCAGACTGTATCGGGGAATGAGCAGTTCTTC. It translates to CASSLQTVSGNEQFF.

This chain connects TRBV25-1 to TRBJ2-3; D is possibly TRBD1 (6 bases). The CDR3 loop spans 16 amino acids. Germline assignment: CDR1 MGHDK and CDR2 SYGVNS. V was cut by 0 bases and J by 2 bases, with 12 bases left in between. DNA for the CDR3: TGTGCCAGCAGTGAATATAAAAGGGGGTCCACAGATACGCAGTATTTT. Translating gives CASSEYKRGSTDTQYF.

The rearrangement links TRBV7-2 to TRBJ2-7; the match to TRBD1 covers 7 bases. The CDR3 totals 14 residues. Trimming at V came to 2 bases and at J to 6 bases, leaving 7 bases not matched to a gene. Per germline, CDR1 SGHTA and CDR2 FQGNSA. The CDR3 bases are TGTGCCAGCAGCTTATCTCGGGCAGGGGGCGAGCAGTACTTC. This gives the protein CASSLSRAGGEQYF.

The J gene is TRBJ2-5, the V gene TRBV21-1; the table's D call of TRBD2 was not tested on the DNA. TRBV21-1 constitutes a pseudogene. This CDR3 spans 19 amino acids. The CDR3 DNA reads as TGTGCCAGCAGCAAAGCCCTAGCGGGAGTTCCCGTCGCTCAAGAGACCCAGTACTTC. The encoded protein is CASSKALAGVPVAQETQYF.

The chain is built from TRBV4-2 and TRBJ2-1, with unresolved D. V lost 4 bases and J lost 0, with 10 bases in between. CDR3 length: 15 amino acids. Germline loops: CDR1 LGHNA, CDR2 YNFKEQ. The DNA of the CDR3 is TGTGCCAGCAGCCTAGCCTTAGGCTCCTACAATGAGCAGTTCTTC. Its protein product is CASSLALGSYNEQFF.

The chain carries TRBV5-4 and TRBJ2-5, with TRBD1 identical over 9 bases. This CDR3 contains 15 residues. V was clipped by 4 bases and J by 5 bases; unmatched bases: 9. Germline assignment: CDR1 SGHNT and CDR2 YYREEE (reference sequence). The CDR3 DNA follows: TGTGCCAGCAGCCGCGACAGGGGGACGTTGGAGACCCAGTACTTC. Translated: CASSRDRGTLETQYF. Combining the CDR3 with reference TRBV5-4 and TRBJ2-5 gives the whole variable domain ETGVTQSPTHLIKTRGQQVTLRCSSQSGHNTVSWYQQALGQGPQFIFQYYREEENGRGNFPPRFSGLQFPNYSSELNVNALELDDSALYLCASSRDRGTLETQYFGPGTRLLVL.